Below, one T cell receptor beta chain is given with its context. Other DNA sequences in this specimen translate into the identical CDR3. This sample was taken from a study of shared clonotypes between healthy human individuals. Clones were read by immunoSEQ multiplex PCR, and TCRdb kept only the in-frame ones, dropping some. The sample shows 550,000 to 600,000 clones, 95% to 98% of them seen only once. Naive CD8 cells lacked CD45RO and underwent positive selection for CCR7, leaving out terminally differentiated effector memory CD45RA+ cells. The clonotype comes from a man aged 25-45 years in good health. Sequencing was carried out using naive CD8+ T cells sorted from blood.

CDR3: CASRGDGYTF. As DNA, the CDR3 is TGTGCCAGCCGTGGGGATGGCTACACCTTC. The gene calls are TRBV9 and TRBJ1-2, with D uncertain. This CDR3 region has 10 residues. Looked up from germline, CDR1 is SGDLS and CDR2 is YYNGEE. Trimming took off 7 bases at V and 6 bases at J, with 7 bases between the two ends.